Shown below are 4 T cell receptor beta chains from a single sample sequenced in a study of graft-versus-host responses after intestinal transplantation. Sequencing was performed with immunoSEQ multiplex PCR; in TCRdb, only in-frame clones are kept and a portion is missing. The data show around 96,000 clones, around 90% seen once. Sequenced here: PBMCs, sampled 450 to 460 days after intestinal transplant. The receptors were gathered from a human patient who received an intestinal transplant, so some T cells may come from the graft donor.

The chain carries TRBV11-1 and TRBJ2-1; the D is unclear. V gave up 2 bases and J gave up 6 bases, with 17 bases separating them. This CDR3 is built from 16 residues. The germline CDR1 and CDR2 sequences are SGHAT and FQDESV (reference sequence). The CDR3 region has the DNA TGTGCCAGCAGCTTAATCGGTTTAGTCGGTGCCAATGAGCAGTTCTTC. Translated: CASSLIGLVGANEQFF.

V usage is TRBV10-3 and J usage is TRBJ1-1, with D unclear. Trimming shortened V by 10 bases and J by 4 bases, and 10 bases separated the two germline ends. CDR3 size: 11 residues. Germline-derived CDR1 and CDR2 are ENHRY and SYGVKD. CDR3 DNA sequence: TGTGCCACGTTGGCCAGCACTGAAGCTTTCTTT. This encodes CATLASTEAFF.

The chain uses TRBV9 and TRBJ1-3; TRBD1 agrees at 7 bases. In germline, CDR1 is SGDLS, CDR2 YYNGEE. The ends lost 4 bases at V and 3 bases at J; junction bases unmatched: 10. The CDR3 spans 16 residues. CDR3 nucleotide sequence: TGTGCCAGCAGCTTTACAGGGGTGGGTTTTGGAAACACCATATATTTT. Residues: CASSFTGVGFGNTIYF.

This chain uses TRBV5-4 with TRBJ1-2, with D uncertain. Per the germline V gene, CDR1 is SGHNT and CDR2 is YYREEE (reference sequence). The CDR3 length is 15 residues. Trimming cost V 5 bases and J 0 bases, with 14 bases left between them. In nucleotides, the CDR3 is TGTGCCAGCAGAGAGGGTACGGCCTCTAACTATGGCTACACCTTC. Translated, it gives CASREGTASNYGYTF.